The 21 T cell receptor beta chains given below trace back to one sample, sequenced in a study of cytomegalovirus exposure and HLA in healthy donors. Primers for the PCR totalled 60 Vbeta and 13 Jbeta. Measured with immunoSEQ multiplex PCR; TCRdb has only the in-frame clones, and not every one. Altogether about 170,000 clones are present, roughly 80% being singletons, with the ten largest covering roughly 2%. Sequencing input: PBMCs. The origin of the receptors is a female donor in good health and CMV-seronegative.

The rearrangement links TRBV5-1 to TRBJ1-1; a possible D gene is TRBD1 (6 bases). Germline CDR1 is SGHRS and CDR2 is YFSETQ. The CDR3 length is 16 residues. V gave up 5 bases and J gave up 0 bases, with 17 bases separating them. The CDR3 nucleotides read TGCGCCAGCAGACATTATGGACAGAGCATGAACACTGAAGCTTTCTTT. As protein: CASRHYGQSMNTEAFF.

This rearrangement joins TRBV6-6 to TRBJ1-2; the match to TRBD1 covers 8 bases. The CDR3 is 16 residues long. V lost 5 bases to trimming and J lost 1 base; unmatched junction nucleotides: 9. CDR1 is MNHNY and CDR2 is SVGAGI in the germline V gene (reference sequence). CDR3 region: CASSPPGTGLNYGYTF. CDR3 DNA: TGTGCCAGCAGTCCTCCCGGGACAGGCCTTAACTATGGCTACACCTTC.

Only one count was recorded for this clone. The junction departs from germline at one end; a sequencing error may be responsible. CDR3 sequence: CASKLLAGNPTSTGTQYF. Written as DNA, the CDR3 is TGCGCCAGCAAACTTCTAGCGGGAAACCCTACTAGCACAGGTACGCAGTATTTT. The chain joins TRBV5-1 to TRBJ2-3; 9 bases map to TRBD2. Looked up from germline, CDR1 is SGHRS and CDR2 is YFSETQ. The CDR3 totals 18 residues. Supplemented by reference TRBV5-1 and TRBJ2-3, the full variable domain reads KAGVTQTPRYLIKTRGQQVTLSCSPISGHRSVSWYQQTPGQGLQFLFEYFSETQRNKGNFPGRFSGRQFSNSRSEMNVSTLELGDSALYLCASKLLAGNPTSTGTQYFGPGTRLTVL.

Notes on this clone: This CDR3 is also generated by other DNA sequences in the sample. J is TRBJ2-7 and V is TRBV5-1; D gene uncertain. The germline V gene encodes CDR1 SGHRS and CDR2 YFSETQ. V lost 0 bases and J lost 2, with 6 bases in between. CDR3 size: 13 residues. This CDR3 reads CASSLAGTYEQYF. CDR3 in DNA: TGCGCCAGCAGCTTGGCCGGTACCTACGAGCAGTACTTC.

This chain uses TRBV2 with TRBJ2-1; 10 bases align to TRBD2. The CDR3 length is 14 residues. J lost 9 bases, V lost 5 bases, and 7 bases had no gene match. Germline V gene data show CDR1 as SNHLY and CDR2 as FYNNEI. The CDR3 DNA follows: TGTGCCAGCAGTTATACTAGCGGGACGATTGAGCAGTTCTTC. Translated: CASSYTSGTIEQFF.

The chain is built from TRBV5-1 and TRBJ2-1, with 8 bases that match TRBD2. CDR1 is SGHRS and CDR2 is YFSETQ in the germline V gene. V dropped 2 bases and J dropped 4; count of bases not matched to a gene: 2. There are 14 residues in the CDR3. CDR3 residues: CASSFSGAYNEQFF. For the CDR3, the DNA is TGCGCCAGCAGCTTTAGCGGGGCTTACAATGAGCAGTTCTTC.

The gene calls are TRBV7-2 and TRBJ1-2; D is undetermined. The CDR3 has 12 residues. V gave up 5 bases and J gave up 8 bases, with 12 bases separating them. Germline loops: CDR1 SGHTA, CDR2 FQGNSA. In DNA, the CDR3 is TGTGCCAGCAGCCCGTCTGTGAGAGGCTACACCTTC. It translates to CASSPSVRGYTF.

V and J are TRBV30 and TRBJ2-7; D unresolved. CDR1 is GTSNPN and CDR2 is SVGIG in the germline V gene (reference sequence). This CDR3 comprises 10 residues. Trimming pared 3 bases from V and 2 bases from J, leaving 2 bases between. The CDR3 DNA sequence: TGTGCCTGGAGCACCTACGAGCAGTACTTC. It yields the protein CAWSTYEQYF.

This clone was observed a few times. This chain links TRBV5-1 with TRBJ2-2; 11 nucleotides match TRBD1. There are 16 residues in the CDR3. V was pared by 4 bases and J by 5 bases, with 7 bases of the junction left unmatched. Per germline, CDR1 SGHRS and CDR2 YFSETQ. The CDR3 DNA sequence: TGCGCCAGCAGCCCAGCCGGGACAGGGGGTACCGGGGAGCTGTTTTTT. Translation gives CASSPAGTGGTGELFF.

The chain carries TRBV25-1 and TRBJ1-1; maybe TRBD1 (6 bases). The CDR3 contains 16 residues. The germline V gene has CDR1 MGHDK and CDR2 SYGVNS. Trimming stripped 1 base from V and 0 bases from J, with 12 bases between. CDR3 sequence: CASSEFRGQMNTEAFF. The CDR3, as DNA: TGTGCCAGCAGTGAATTCAGAGGACAGATGAACACTGAAGCTTTCTTT.

The V gene is TRBV12-1, the J gene TRBJ1-2. TRBV12-1 is annotated as a pseudogene. The CDR3 has 14 amino acids. CDR3 in amino acids: CASSFRTFFYGYTF. CDR3 in DNA: TGTGCCAGCAGCTTTCGGACTTTTTTCTATGGCTACACCTTC.

The chain has TRBV6-5 and TRBJ2-5; 10 nucleotides align to TRBD1. The J call could be wrong; TRBJ2-7 is a better fit for the DNA end. The germline gives CDR1 MNHEY, CDR2 SVGAGI. CDR3 length: 14 residues. CDR3 region: CASRVRDRGHEQYF. In nucleotides, the CDR3 is TGTGCCAGCAGGGTCCGGGACAGGGGCCACGAGCAGTACTTC.

This CDR3 is CASSKIGTREETQYF. The CDR3 DNA reads TGTGCCAGCAGCAAGATTGGGACTAGGGAGGAGACCCAGTACTTC. The chain joins TRBV9 to TRBJ2-5; 8 positions agree with TRBD2. The CDR3 is 15 residues long. The V and J ends lost 4 bases and 5 bases, in that order; junction bases with no gene match: 10. The germline gives CDR1 SGDLS, CDR2 YYNGEE.

The J gene is TRBJ2-7, the V gene TRBV5-1; possible D gene TRBD1, 6 bases. Germline assignment: CDR1 SGHRS and CDR2 YFSETQ. Trimming cost V 4 bases and J 6 bases, with 11 bases left between them. CDR3 length: 12 residues. The CDR3 spells CASSATGSEQYF. The CDR3 DNA reads as TGCGCCAGCAGCGCTACAGGGAGCGAGCAGTACTTC.

The rearrangement links TRBV18 to TRBJ1-6, with 7 bases lining up with TRBD1. V gave up 1 base and J gave up 11 bases; unmatched junction bases: 11. From germline, CDR1 is KGHSH and CDR2 LQKENI. The CDR3 has 16 amino acids. The CDR3 is CASSPLSSDRTTPLHF. As DNA, the CDR3 is TGTGCCAGCTCACCACTTAGCTCGGACAGGACCACACCCCTCCACTTT. The variable domain in full, completed from reference TRBV18 and TRBJ1-6, reads NAGVMQNPRHLVRRRGQEARLRCSPMKGHSHVYWYRQLPEEGLKFMVYLQKENIIDESGMPKERFSAEFPKEGPSILRIQQVVRGDSAAYFCASSPLSSDRTTPLHFGNGTRLTVT.

The chain is built from TRBV10-1 and TRBJ2-7, with 8 bases identical to TRBD1. From germline, CDR1 is WNHNN and CDR2 SYGVQD (reference sequence). V trimming: 2 bases; J trimming: 3 bases; junction bases outside the gene matches: 3. This CDR3 is 14 amino acids long. The CDR3 loop reads CASSEGTGGYEQYF. As DNA, the CDR3 is TGCGCCAGCAGTGAGGGTACAGGGGGCTACGAGCAGTACTTC.

This clone has only a few counts. This sequence joins TRBV5-1 and TRBJ1-1, with TRBD1 as a possible D gene (6 bases). The CDR3 is made up of 17 amino acids. Trimming removed 0 bases at V and 4 bases at J, with 19 bases between. Per germline, CDR1 SGHRS and CDR2 YFSETQ. The CDR3 spells CASSLGLTGTGRTEAFF. The CDR3, as DNA: TGCGCCAGCAGCTTGGGGCTGACAGGTACGGGCCGCACTGAAGCTTTCTTT.

Concerning this clone: This specimen includes other DNA sequences encoding the same CDR3. This chain links TRBV7-6 with TRBJ1-5, with D unresolved. The CDR3 has 13 amino acids. V lost 6 bases to trimming and J lost 0 bases, with 6 bases between them. Germline V lookup: CDR1 SGHVS, CDR2 FNYEAQ. The CDR3 bases are TGTGCCAGCAGTCCGTATAGCAATCAGCCCCAGCATTTT. It specifies CASSPYSNQPQHF. Combining the CDR3 with reference TRBV7-6 and TRBJ1-5 gives the whole variable domain GAGVSQSPRYKVTKRGQDVALRCDPISGHVSLYWYRQALGQGPEFLTYFNYEAQQDKSGLPNDRFSAERPEGSISTLTIQRTEQRDSAMYRCASSPYSNQPQHFGDGTRLSIL.

The chain couples TRBV6-1 to TRBJ2-5, with D possibly being TRBD2 (7 bases). CDR1 is MNHNS and CDR2 is SASEGT in the germline V gene. V dropped 10 bases and J dropped 3 bases, with 18 bases sitting between them. This CDR3 has 14 amino acids. The CDR3 here is CATQNRGREETQYF. The CDR3 nucleotides are TGTGCCACACAGAATAGGGGGAGGGAAGAGACCCAGTACTTC.

The chain recombines TRBV5-4 with TRBJ2-3; TRBD2 agrees at 13 bases. The germline CDR1 and CDR2 sequences are SGHNT and YYREEE (reference sequence). This CDR3 has 16 residues. The V segment lost 5 bases and the J segment 4 bases; nucleotides outside the gene matches: 7. In nucleotides, the CDR3 is TGTGCCAGCAGTCCAACGGGACTAGCGGGATCAGATACGCAGTATTTT. This encodes CASSPTGLAGSDTQYF.

The rearrangement links TRBV25-1 to TRBJ2-3; no firm D call. Germline V gene lookup returns CDR1 MGHDK and CDR2 SYGVNS. The length of the CDR3 is 16 residues. Trimming removed 1 base from V and 2 bases from J, with 13 bases in between. The CDR3 bases are TGTGCCAGCAGTGAATTATCAGGCAGCCCCACAGATACGCAGTATTTT. Encoded protein: CASSELSGSPTDTQYF.